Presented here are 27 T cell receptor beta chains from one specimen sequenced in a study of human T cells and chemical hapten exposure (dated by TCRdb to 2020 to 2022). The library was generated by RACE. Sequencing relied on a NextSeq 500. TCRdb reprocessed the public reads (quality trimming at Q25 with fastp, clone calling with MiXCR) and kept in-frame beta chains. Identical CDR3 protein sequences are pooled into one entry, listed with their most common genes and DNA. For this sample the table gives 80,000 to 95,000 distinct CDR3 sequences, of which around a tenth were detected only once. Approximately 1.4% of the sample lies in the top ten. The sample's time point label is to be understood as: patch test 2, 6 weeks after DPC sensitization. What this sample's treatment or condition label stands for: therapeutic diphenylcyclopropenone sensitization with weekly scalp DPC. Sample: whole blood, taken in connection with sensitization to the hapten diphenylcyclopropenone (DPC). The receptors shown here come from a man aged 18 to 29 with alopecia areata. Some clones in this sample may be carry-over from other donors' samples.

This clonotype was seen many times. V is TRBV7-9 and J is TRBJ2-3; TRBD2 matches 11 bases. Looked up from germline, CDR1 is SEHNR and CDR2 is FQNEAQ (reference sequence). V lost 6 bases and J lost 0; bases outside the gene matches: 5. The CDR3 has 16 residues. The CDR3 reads CASRPGLAASTDTQYF. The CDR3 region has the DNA TGTGCCAGCAGACCGGGACTAGCGGCTAGCACAGATACGCAGTATTTT.

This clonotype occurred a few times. The DNA of the CDR3 is TGTGCCAGCAGGCGGGACGAGGGGACAGGGAACACCGGGGAGCTGTTTTTT. Translated: CASRRDEGTGNTGELFF. The gene calls are TRBV6-1 and TRBJ2-2; 8 positions match TRBD1. The V gene end was trimmed by 6 bases and the J gene end by 1 base; junction bases not matched to a gene: 10. Germline assignment: CDR1 MNHNS and CDR2 SASEGT. The CDR3 is 17 amino acids.

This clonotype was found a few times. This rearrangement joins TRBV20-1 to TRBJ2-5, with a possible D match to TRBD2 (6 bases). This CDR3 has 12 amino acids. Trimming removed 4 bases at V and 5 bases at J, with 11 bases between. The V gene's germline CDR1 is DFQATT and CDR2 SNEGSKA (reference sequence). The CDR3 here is CSATTSLETQYF. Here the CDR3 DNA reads TGCAGTGCTACCACTAGCTTGGAGACCCAGTACTTC.

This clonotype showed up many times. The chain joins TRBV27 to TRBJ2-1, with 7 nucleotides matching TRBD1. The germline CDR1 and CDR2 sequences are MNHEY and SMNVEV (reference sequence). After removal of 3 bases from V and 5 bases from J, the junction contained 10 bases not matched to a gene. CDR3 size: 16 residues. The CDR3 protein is CASSFVVQGTDNEQFF. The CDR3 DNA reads TGTGCCAGCAGTTTTGTGGTACAGGGGACCGACAATGAGCAGTTCTTC.

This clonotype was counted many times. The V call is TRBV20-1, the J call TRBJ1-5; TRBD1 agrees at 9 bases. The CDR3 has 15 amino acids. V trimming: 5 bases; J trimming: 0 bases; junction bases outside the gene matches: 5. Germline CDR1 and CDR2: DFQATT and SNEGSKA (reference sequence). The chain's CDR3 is CSAAPGQGSNQPQHF. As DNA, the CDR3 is TGCAGTGCTGCCCCGGGACAGGGTAGCAATCAGCCCCAGCATTTT.

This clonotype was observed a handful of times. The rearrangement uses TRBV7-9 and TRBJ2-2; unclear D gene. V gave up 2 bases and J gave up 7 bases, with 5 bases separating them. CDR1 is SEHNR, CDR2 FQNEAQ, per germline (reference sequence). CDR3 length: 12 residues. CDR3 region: CASSLSGGELFF. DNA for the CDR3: TGTGCCAGCAGCTTATCCGGCGGGGAGCTGTTTTTT.

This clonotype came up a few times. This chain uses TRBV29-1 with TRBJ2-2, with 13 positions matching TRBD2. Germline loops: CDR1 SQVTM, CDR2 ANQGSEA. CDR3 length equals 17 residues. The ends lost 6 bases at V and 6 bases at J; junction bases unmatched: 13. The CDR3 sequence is CSVPGLAGASGAGELFF. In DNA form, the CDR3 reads TGCAGCGTCCCCGGACTAGCGGGGGCTTCTGGAGCCGGGGAGCTGTTTTTT.

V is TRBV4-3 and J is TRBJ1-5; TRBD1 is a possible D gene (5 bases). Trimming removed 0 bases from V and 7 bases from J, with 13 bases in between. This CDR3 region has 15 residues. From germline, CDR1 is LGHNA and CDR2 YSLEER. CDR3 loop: CASSQDGTGGQPQHF. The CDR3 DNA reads TGCGCCAGCAGCCAAGATGGGACGGGGGGACAGCCCCAGCATTTT.

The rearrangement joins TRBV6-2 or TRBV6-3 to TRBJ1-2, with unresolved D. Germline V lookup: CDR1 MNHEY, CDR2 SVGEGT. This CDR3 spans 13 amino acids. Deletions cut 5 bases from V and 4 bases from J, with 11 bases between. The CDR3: CASSPAAGYGYTF. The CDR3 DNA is TGTGCCAGCAGTCCGGCAGCTGGCTATGGCTACACCTTC.

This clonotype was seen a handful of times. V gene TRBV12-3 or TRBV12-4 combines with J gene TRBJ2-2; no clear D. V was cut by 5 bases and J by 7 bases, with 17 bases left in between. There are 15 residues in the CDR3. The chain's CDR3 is CASSPTTLFGGELFF. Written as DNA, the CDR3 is TGTGCCAGCAGTCCGACGACCTTATTCGGCGGGGAGCTGTTTTTT.

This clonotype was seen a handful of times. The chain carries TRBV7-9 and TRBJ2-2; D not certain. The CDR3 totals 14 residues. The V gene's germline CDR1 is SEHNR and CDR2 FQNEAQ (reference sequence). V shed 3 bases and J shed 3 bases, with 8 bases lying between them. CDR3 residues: CASSFRADTGELFF. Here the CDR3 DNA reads TGTGCCAGCAGCTTCAGAGCCGACACCGGGGAGCTGTTTTTT.

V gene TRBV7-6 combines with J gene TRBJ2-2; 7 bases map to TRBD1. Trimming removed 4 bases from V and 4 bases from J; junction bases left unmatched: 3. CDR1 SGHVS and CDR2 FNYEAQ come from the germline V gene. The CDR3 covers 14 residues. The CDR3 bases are TGTGCCAGCAGCTCAGGGGGTGTCACCGGGGAGCTGTTTTTT. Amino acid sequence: CASSSGGVTGELFF.

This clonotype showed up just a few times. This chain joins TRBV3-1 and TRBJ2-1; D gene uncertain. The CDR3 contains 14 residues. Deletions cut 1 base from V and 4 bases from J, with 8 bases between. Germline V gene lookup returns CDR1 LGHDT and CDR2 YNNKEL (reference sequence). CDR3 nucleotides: TGTGCCAGCAGCCAAGTAGCCGGTTACAATGAGCAGTTCTTC. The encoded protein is CASSQVAGYNEQFF.

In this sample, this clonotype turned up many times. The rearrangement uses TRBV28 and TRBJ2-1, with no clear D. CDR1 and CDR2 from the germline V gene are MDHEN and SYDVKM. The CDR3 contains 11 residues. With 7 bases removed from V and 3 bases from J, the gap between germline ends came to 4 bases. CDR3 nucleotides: TGTGCCAGCAATAACTACAATGAGCAGTTCTTC. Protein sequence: CASNNYNEQFF.

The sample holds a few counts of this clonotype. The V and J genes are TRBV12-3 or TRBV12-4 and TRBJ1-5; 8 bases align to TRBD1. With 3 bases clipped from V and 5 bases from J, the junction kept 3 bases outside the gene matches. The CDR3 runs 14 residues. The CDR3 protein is CASSFGQGHQPQHF. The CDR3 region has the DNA TGTGCCAGCAGTTTCGGACAGGGTCATCAGCCCCAGCATTTT.

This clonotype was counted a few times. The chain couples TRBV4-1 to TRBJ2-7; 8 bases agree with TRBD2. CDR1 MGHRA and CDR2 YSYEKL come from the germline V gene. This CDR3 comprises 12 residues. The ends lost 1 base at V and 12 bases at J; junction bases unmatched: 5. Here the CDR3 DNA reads TGCGCCAGCAGCCAAGGGCGGGGGGTACTGTACTTC. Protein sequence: CASSQGRGVLYF.

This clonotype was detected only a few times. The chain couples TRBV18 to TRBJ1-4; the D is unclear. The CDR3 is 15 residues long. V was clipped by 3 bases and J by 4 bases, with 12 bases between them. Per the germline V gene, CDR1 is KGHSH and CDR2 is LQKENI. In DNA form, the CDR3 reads TGTGCCAGCTCACCCCCGCGGACGGATAATGAAAAACTGTTTTTT. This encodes CASSPPRTDNEKLFF.

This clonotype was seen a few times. As DNA, the CDR3 is TGTGCCAGCAGTAGCGGGGAAAAAAACATTCAGTACTTC. It encodes CASSSGEKNIQYF. The chain links TRBV6-2 or TRBV6-3 to TRBJ2-4, with 7 bases matching TRBD2. Germline CDR1 is MNHEY and CDR2 is SVGEGT. This CDR3 contains 13 residues. With V trimmed by 5 bases and J by 4 bases, 2 bases remained unmatched.

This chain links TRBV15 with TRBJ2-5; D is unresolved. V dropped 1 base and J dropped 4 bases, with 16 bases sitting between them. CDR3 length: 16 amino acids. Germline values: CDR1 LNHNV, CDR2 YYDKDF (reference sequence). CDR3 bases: TGTGCCACCAGCAGAGTCCTGGGTGCTCCCGGAGAGACCCAGTACTTC. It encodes CATSRVLGAPGETQYF.

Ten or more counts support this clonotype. Here the CDR3 DNA reads TGCGCCAGCAGCTTGGTAGGGAGGGAAGCTTTCTTT. Its protein product is CASSLVGREAFF. This rearrangement joins TRBV5-1 to TRBJ1-1, with D unclear. Germline CDR1 and CDR2: SGHRS and YFSETQ. The CDR3 spans 12 residues. V was pared by 0 bases and J by 8 bases, with 8 bases between.

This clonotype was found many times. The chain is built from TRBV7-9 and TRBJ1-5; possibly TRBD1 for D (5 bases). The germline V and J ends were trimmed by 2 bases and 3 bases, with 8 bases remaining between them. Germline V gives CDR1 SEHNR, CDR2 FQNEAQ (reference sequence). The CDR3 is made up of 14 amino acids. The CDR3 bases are TGTGCCAGCAGCTTATGGGGGACCAATCAGCCCCAGCATTTT. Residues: CASSLWGTNQPQHF.

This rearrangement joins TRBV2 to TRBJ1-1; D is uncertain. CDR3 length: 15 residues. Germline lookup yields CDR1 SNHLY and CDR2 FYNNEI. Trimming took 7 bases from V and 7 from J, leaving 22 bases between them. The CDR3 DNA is TGTGCCAGCACTATACAAGGTGGCCTTTTACATGAAGCTTTCTTT. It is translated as CASTIQGGLLHEAFF.

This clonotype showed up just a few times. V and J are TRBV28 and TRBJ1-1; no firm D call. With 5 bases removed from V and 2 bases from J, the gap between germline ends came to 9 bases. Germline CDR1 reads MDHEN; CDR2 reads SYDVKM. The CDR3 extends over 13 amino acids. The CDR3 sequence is CASSRPHNTEAFF. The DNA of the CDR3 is TGTGCCAGCAGTCGGCCACATAACACTGAAGCTTTCTTT.

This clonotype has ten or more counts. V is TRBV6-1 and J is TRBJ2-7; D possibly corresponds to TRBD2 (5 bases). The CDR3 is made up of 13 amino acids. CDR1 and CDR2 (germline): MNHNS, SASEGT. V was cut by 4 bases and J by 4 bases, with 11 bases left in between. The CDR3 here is CASSGSPGYEQYV. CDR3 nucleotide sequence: TGTGCCAGCAGTGGAAGCCCGGGGTACGAGCAGTACGTC.

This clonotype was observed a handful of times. CDR3 nucleotide sequence: TGTGCCAGCTCACCCAGGGGGGAATCGAATCAGCCCCAGCATTTT. The encoded protein is CASSPRGESNQPQHF. This chain links TRBV18 with TRBJ1-5, with 7 bases fitting TRBD1. The V segment lost 3 bases and the J segment 4 bases; nucleotides outside the gene matches: 6. The CDR3 covers 15 residues. Germline CDR1 and CDR2: KGHSH and LQKENI. Together with reference TRBV18 and TRBJ1-5, the CDR3 gives the full variable domain: NAGVMQNPRHLVRRRGQEARLRCSPMKGHSHVYWYRQLPEEGLKFMVYLQKENIIDESGMPKERFSAEFPKEGPSILRIQQVVRGDSAAYFCASSPRGESNQPQHFGDGTRLSIL.

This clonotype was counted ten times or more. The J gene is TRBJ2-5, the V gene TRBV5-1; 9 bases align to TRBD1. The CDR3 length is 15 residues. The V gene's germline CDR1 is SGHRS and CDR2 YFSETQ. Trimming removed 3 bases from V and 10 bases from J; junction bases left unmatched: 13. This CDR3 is CASSWGTGNLRDQYF. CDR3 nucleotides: TGCGCCAGCAGCTGGGGGACAGGGAATCTCCGGGACCAGTACTTC.

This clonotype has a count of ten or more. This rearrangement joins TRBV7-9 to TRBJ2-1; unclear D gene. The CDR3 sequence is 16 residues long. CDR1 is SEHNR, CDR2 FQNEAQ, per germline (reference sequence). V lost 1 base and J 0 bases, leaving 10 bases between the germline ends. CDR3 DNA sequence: TGTGCCAGCAGCTTAGTTGGCCGGAGCTCCTACAATGAGCAGTTCTTC. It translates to CASSLVGRSSYNEQFF.